The clone carrying this T cell receptor (beta chain) has a single count. Its antigen is currently unknown. Amplification of TCR beta CDR3 regions used RNA transcripts. The authors performed first-round RT-PCR with HTBI primers and then a second-round multiplex PCR. TCRdb fed the multiplex PCR reads into MiXCR, producing one record per CDR3 protein. Here the sample spans about 400,000 distinct CDR3 sequences, around 20% being singletons. From germline, CDR1 is DFQATT and CDR2 SNEGSKA (reference sequence). Trimming cost V 5 bases and J 10 bases; bases outside gene matches: 13. This CDR3 contains 15 residues. As diagnostic evidence, clinical symptoms, serum thyroxine, TRAb, thyroid ultrasound and orbital computed tomography were relied upon. The sample originates from a study of Graves' ophthalmopathy and Graves' hyperthyroidism. Turning to the study itself: Pretreatment peripheral blood was obtained at initial diagnosis.

Study-wide results and limits: Blood was where most expanded thyroid clonotypes above 0.001 frequency also turned up.

This TCR derives from a woman in her late teens or twenties with stable Graves' hyperthyroidism. This sequence joins TRBV20-1 and TRBJ1-6; 8 bases align to TRBD1. Source material: peripheral blood. The CDR3 here is CSAAPSTGAGSPLHF. The CDR3 nucleotides read TGCAGTGCTGCTCCTTCGACAGGGGCAGGATCACCCCTCCACTTT.